The 5 T cell receptor beta chains in this list originate from one sample, sequenced in a study of blood T cells in healthy people across ages. Next came a second PCR, run for roughly 6 to 11 cycles, which used a sample-barcoded 5' primer along with a J-beta primer mix. Each CDR3 protein gets one entry after TCRdb re-called the 5' RACE reads with MiXCR. Of over a million distinct CDR3 sequences listed, approximately 43% were seen once; the top ten hold less than 5%. Material for sequencing was blood. All receptors derive from a woman aged 18-29 years in good health.

CDR3 protein: CAFWGDGVNTQYF. The CDR3 nucleotides read TGTGCTTTCTGGGGGGACGGCGTGAATACGCAGTATTTT. This rearrangement joins TRBV7-9 to TRBJ2-3, with TRBD2 as a possible D gene (6 bases). CDR1 and CDR2 from the germline V gene are SEHNR and FQNEAQ (reference sequence). The CDR3 length is 13 residues.

The chain's CDR3 is CASRGPPKGEQFF. For the CDR3, the DNA is TGTGCCAGCCGGGGACCTCCTAAGGGAGAGCAGTTCTTC. The chain couples TRBV7-9 to TRBJ2-1; either TRBD1 or TRBD2 may supply D (5 bases each). The CDR3 consists of 13 residues. The V end was cut by 8 bases, the J end by 10 bases, with 18 bases between. Germline-derived CDR1 and CDR2 are SEHNR and FQNEAQ (reference sequence).

The V call is TRBV12-3 or TRBV12-4, the J call TRBJ1-1, with D tentatively TRBD1 (5 bases). V was trimmed by 4 bases and J by 2 bases, leaving 11 bases between them. The CDR3 length is 14 residues. CDR3 protein: CASSSYGGNTEAFF. The CDR3 nucleotides read TGTGCCAGCAGTTCATACGGGGGAAACACTGAAGCTTTCTTT.

This clonotype was detected only a few times. The V call is TRBV6-2 or TRBV6-3, the J call TRBJ2-6; D may be TRBD2 (6 bases). This CDR3 has 16 amino acids. Per the germline V gene, CDR1 is MNHEY and CDR2 is SVGEGT. With 6 bases removed from V and 7 bases from J, the gap between germline ends came to 19 bases. The CDR3, as DNA: TGTGCCAGCAGGCACCCTCGGACTAAGATCGCCAACGTCCTGACTTTC. Its translation: CASRHPRTKIANVLTF.

This clonotype was detected only a few times. This chain connects TRBV7-9 to TRBJ2-1; 12 nucleotides match TRBD2. Germline CDR1 and CDR2: SEHNR and FQNEAQ (reference sequence). V dropped 6 bases and J dropped 6; count of bases not matched to a gene: 9. The CDR3 is 16 amino acids. This CDR3 is CASRQTGLAGVNEQFF. The CDR3, as DNA: TGTGCCAGCAGACAAACGGGACTAGCGGGCGTCAATGAGCAGTTCTTC.